Listed below are T cell receptor beta chains from one sample, sequenced in a study of T cells in Graves' hyperthyroidism and ophthalmopathy. TCRdb redid the calling of the multiplex PCR reads with MiXCR, one entry per CDR3 protein. The sample consists of over 450,000 distinct CDR3 sequences, 13% to 15% of them appearing once. Sequencing was done on a sample of blood. The receptors shown here come from a woman under 30 with Graves' hyperthyroidism. CDR3s include the opening cysteine and the closing phenylalanine or tryptophan. The D gene is left open where the match is weak. The listing skips clone size in some rows; elsewhere it reads once, few, many or a size class.

v_call	d_call	j_call	clone_size	cdr3_aa	cdr3_nt
TRBV19	.	TRBJ2-1	.	CASSIAAGSGNEQFF	TGTGCCAGTAGTATAGCAGCCGGGAGTGGGAATGAGCAGTTCTTC
TRBV12-3/TRBV12-4	TRBD1	TRBJ2-1	many	CASRPSPGQGANNEQFF	TGTGCCAGCAGGCCATCCCCGGGACAGGGGGCGAACAATGAGCAGTTCTTC
TRBV7-9	.	TRBJ1-2	many	CASSLRTEVGYGYTF	TGTGCCAGCAGCCTTAGGACAGAGGTTGGGTATGGCTACACCTTC
TRBV29-1	.	TRBJ2-7	many	CSVEWQGDYEQYF	TGCAGCGTTGAGTGGCAGGGTGACTACGAGCAGTACTTC
TRBV28	TRBD2	TRBJ2-2	.	CASSSLAGATGELFF	TGTGCCAGCAGTTCACTAGCGGGAGCCACCGGGGAGCTGTTTTTT
TRBV4-1	.	TRBJ2-2	few	CASSQGGERGTGELFF	TGCGCCAGCAGCCAAGGGGGGGAGCGAGGAACCGGGGAGCTGTTTTTT
TRBV20-1	.	TRBJ2-7	many	CSANIQGYEQYF	TGCAGTGCTAATATTCAGGGCTACGAGCAGTACTTC
TRBV15	.	TRBJ2-2	.	CATQRGTGELFF	TGTGCCACCCAACGCGGCACCGGGGAGCTGTTTTTT
TRBV30	.	TRBJ1-3	many	CAWSVGLAGNTIYF	TGTGCCTGGAGTGTAGGATTAGCTGGAAACACCATATATTTT
TRBV27	TRBD2	TRBJ2-2	many	CASRTWGLAGVNTGELFF	TGTGCCAGCAGAACATGGGGACTAGCGGGAGTAAACACCGGGGAGCTGTTTTTT
TRBV6-5	TRBD2	TRBJ2-5	few	CASSYSLAGETQYF	TGTGCCAGCAGTTACTCCCTAGCGGGAGAGACCCAGTACTTC
TRBV12-3/TRBV12-4	.	TRBJ2-5	many	CASSFRQGLWETQYF	TGTGCCAGCAGTTTCCGGCAGGGTCTTTGGGAGACCCAGTACTTC
TRBV11-1	.	TRBJ2-4	many	CASSLRDPRLAKNIQYF	TGTGCCAGCAGCTTACGGGATCCGCGTCTAGCCAAAAACATTCAGTACTTC
TRBV6-5	.	TRBJ1-1	many	CASSYSRRLGSPEAFF	TGTGCCAGCAGTTACTCGAGACGCCTTGGTTCACCTGAAGCTTTCTTT
TRBV5-1	TRBD2	TRBJ2-7	few	CASKVGTSGSRGEQYF	TGCGCCAGCAAGGTGGGGACTAGCGGGAGCAGAGGCGAGCAGTACTTC
TRBV27	.	TRBJ2-7	.	CASSFTGRPIYEQYF	TGTGCCAGCAGTTTTACGGGGCGTCCCATCTACGAGCAGTACTTC
TRBV12-3/TRBV12-4	TRBD2	TRBJ2-4	many	CATGTSGRRSKNIQYF	TGTGCCACTGGGACTAGCGGGAGAAGAAGCAAAAACATTCAGTACTTC
TRBV28	.	TRBJ2-5	.	CASSLLTGRETQYF	TGTGCCAGCAGTCTGTTGACAGGGAGGGAGACCCAGTACTTC
TRBV14	TRBD2	TRBJ2-1	.	CASSQLAGVLYNEQFF	TGTGCCAGCAGCCAACTAGCGGGAGTACTTTACAATGAGCAGTTCTTC
TRBV6-1	.	TRBJ1-3	.	CASSEGSSGNTIYF	TGTGCCAGCAGTGAAGGAAGCTCTGGAAACACCATATATTTT
TRBV4-1	TRBD2	TRBJ2-1	.	CASSQVVSGTSYNEQFF	TGCGCCAGCAGCCAAGTTGTTAGCGGGACCTCCTACAATGAGCAGTTCTTC
TRBV20-1	.	TRBJ2-1	few	CSAHGDTNYNEQFF	TGCAGTGCTCACGGGGACACCAATTACAATGAGCAGTTCTTC
TRBV12-3/TRBV12-4	TRBD2	TRBJ2-1	many	CAGSLGAGGGGEQFF	TGTGCCGGCAGTCTCGGCGCGGGAGGCGGGGGTGAGCAGTTCTTC
TRBV5-1	.	TRBJ2-7	many	CASSSGRMGSYEQYF	TGCGCCAGCAGCTCTGGACGGATGGGATCCTACGAGCAGTACTTC
TRBV7-3	TRBD2	TRBJ2-5	few	CASSFLASGPQETQYF	TGTGCCAGCAGCTTTTTGGCTAGCGGGCCCCAAGAGACCCAGTACTTC
TRBV28	TRBD1	TRBJ2-1	many	CASSRDRGVYNEQFF	TGTGCCAGCAGCAGAGACAGGGGGGTTTACAATGAGCAGTTCTTC
TRBV20-1	.	TRBJ1-6	many	CSARRSTAGGLHF	TGCAGTGCTAGAAGATCGACGGCCGGGGGCCTCCACTTT
TRBV30	TRBD1	TRBJ2-3	many	CAGGTGYTDTQYF	TGTGCCGGAGGGACAGGATACACAGATACGCAGTATTTT
TRBV19	.	TRBJ1-2	.	CASSIGEGPDYGYTF	TGTGCCAGTAGTATAGGTGAAGGCCCCGACTATGGCTACACCTTC